A single sample is the source of the 15 T cell receptor beta chains below, sequenced in a study of cytomegalovirus exposure and HLA in healthy donors. In the PCR, 60 Vbeta and 13 Jbeta primers were used. Sequencing was performed with immunoSEQ multiplex PCR; in TCRdb, only in-frame clones are kept and a portion is missing. The table shows some 150,000 clones, with roughly 85% occurring only once. Sequencing was performed on PBMCs. The origin of the receptors is a woman between 18 and 30 years old in good health and CMV-seronegative.

This rearrangement joins TRBV6-8 to TRBJ2-7; maybe TRBD1 (5 bases). Germline V gene sequence: CDR1 MNHGY, CDR2 SAAAGT. The CDR3 loop spans 15 amino acids. V dropped 6 bases and J dropped 0 bases, with 15 bases sitting between them. This CDR3 is CASSYQGWGSYEQYF. The CDR3 region has the DNA TGTGCCAGCAGCTACCAGGGTTGGGGCTCCTACGAGCAGTACTTC.

The chain has TRBV28 and TRBJ1-2; D unresolved. The CDR3 has 14 residues. Germline V gene data show CDR1 as MDHEN and CDR2 as SYDVKM. The V gene lost 0 bases and the J gene lost 2 bases, with 7 bases spanning the gap. CDR3 loop: CASSLWEHNYGYTF. CDR3 DNA sequence: TGTGCCAGCAGTTTATGGGAGCACAACTATGGCTACACCTTC.

The chain uses TRBV27 and TRBJ2-5; 7 bases match TRBD1. CDR3 length: 15 amino acids. J gave up 2 bases and V 5 bases, and 8 bases lay outside the gene matches. Germline-derived CDR1 and CDR2 are MNHEY and SMNVEV (reference sequence). CDR3 nucleotide sequence: TGTGCCAGCAGTCAAACAGGGGCTAGACAAGAGACCCAGTACTTC. It is translated as CASSQTGARQETQYF.

The rearrangement uses TRBV6-1 and TRBJ1-1; D not certain. Germline CDR1 and CDR2: MNHNS and SASEGT. Trimming stripped 2 bases from V and 7 bases from J, with 11 bases between. This CDR3 is built from 13 residues. CDR3 protein: CASSESPDFEAFF. The CDR3 nucleotides read TGTGCCAGCAGTGAATCCCCAGACTTTGAAGCTTTCTTT.

The chain links TRBV6-5 to TRBJ1-5; possibly TRBD1 for D (5 bases). V was cut by 6 bases and J by 6 bases, with 18 bases left in between. The germline CDR1 and CDR2 sequences are MNHEY and SVGAGI. The CDR3 is 15 amino acids. The CDR3 protein is CASSPRQGSGQPQHF. Written as DNA, the CDR3 is TGTGCCAGCAGCCCCCGGCAGGGATCCGGTCAGCCCCAGCATTTT.

This clone was detected a few times. The chain is built from TRBV28 and TRBJ1-4; TRBD1 agrees at 9 bases. V lost 6 bases and J lost 7; bases outside the gene matches: 6. Germline CDR1 is MDHEN and CDR2 is SYDVKM. The CDR3 is 14 amino acids. The CDR3, as DNA: TGTGCCAGCAGGACGGGACAGGGTACTGAAAAACTGTTTTTT. This translates into CASRTGQGTEKLFF.

CDR3 loop: CASSEVLPRTQYF. For the CDR3, the DNA is TGTGCCAGCAGTGAAGTATTACCTAGGACCCAGTACTTC. V and J are TRBV25-1 and TRBJ2-5, with D unresolved. Germline V gene lookup returns CDR1 MGHDK and CDR2 SYGVNS. V was pared by 2 bases and J by 7 bases, with 11 bases between. This CDR3 has 13 residues.

This chain uses TRBV10-1 with TRBJ2-3, with 10 bases aligning to TRBD1. Per germline, CDR1 WNHNN and CDR2 SYGVQD (reference sequence). This CDR3 comprises 15 residues. Trimming cost V 8 bases and J 6 bases; bases outside gene matches: 11. The CDR3 protein is CASSRGGTGVDTQYF. CDR3 bases: TGCGCCAGCTCCCGAGGGGGGACAGGGGTTGATACGCAGTATTTT.

Regarding this clone: The sample holds other DNA sequences that translate to the same CDR3. CDR3 amino acids: CASSYEREGSLYEQYF. The CDR3, as DNA: TGTGCCAGCAGTTACGAGCGGGAGGGTTCCCTCTACGAGCAGTACTTC. The chain is built from TRBV6-5 and TRBJ2-7; the match to TRBD2 covers 10 bases. In germline, CDR1 is MNHEY, CDR2 SVGAGI. CDR3 length: 16 amino acids. With V trimmed by 2 bases and J by 3 bases, 7 bases remained unmatched.

J is TRBJ1-6 and V is TRBV5-1, with TRBD1 matching 7 bases. Per the germline V gene, CDR1 is SGHRS and CDR2 is YFSETQ. The V and J ends lost 0 bases and 13 bases, in that order; junction bases with no gene match: 10. This CDR3 contains 15 residues. The chain's CDR3 is CASSLAGQGELPLHF. In nucleotides, the CDR3 is TGCGCCAGCAGCTTGGCGGGGCAGGGGGAGCTGCCCCTCCACTTT.

The CDR3 protein is CASRNDRASPLHF. CDR3 sequence (DNA): TGTGCCAGCAGAAACGACAGGGCTTCACCCCTCCACTTT. This chain uses TRBV28 with TRBJ1-6, with 7 bases fitting TRBD1. Germline-derived CDR1 and CDR2 are MDHEN and SYDVKM. The CDR3 is 13 residues long. The junction had 5 bases not matched to a gene; V was cut back by 6 bases and J by 9 bases.

The V and J genes are TRBV5-6 and TRBJ2-6; D gene unclear. The CDR3 spans 11 residues. Trimming cost V 0 bases and J 15 bases, with 7 bases left between them. CDR1 and CDR2 from the germline V gene are SGHDT and YYEEEE. The CDR3 is CASSLVESLTF. DNA of the CDR3: TGTGCCAGCAGCTTGGTGGAGAGCCTGACTTTC.

The gene calls are TRBV2 and TRBJ2-4; the D gene is possibly TRBD1 (6 bases). The V gene's germline CDR1 is SNHLY and CDR2 FYNNEI. This CDR3 contains 15 residues. V shed 3 bases and J shed 1 base, with 10 bases lying between them. The CDR3 loop is CASSENRAAKNIQYF. CDR3 nucleotide sequence: TGTGCCAGCAGTGAGAACAGGGCGGCCAAAAACATTCAGTACTTC.

The rearrangement uses TRBV19 and TRBJ1-2; the D gene is possibly TRBD1 (6 bases). Germline loops: CDR1 LNHDA, CDR2 SQIVND (reference sequence). This CDR3 region has 15 residues. V was trimmed by 4 bases and J by 4 bases, leaving 16 bases between them. As DNA, the CDR3 is TGTGCCAGTAGTACCAAGCCCCAGGGGAGCTATGGCTACACCTTC. Protein: CASSTKPQGSYGYTF.

The chain is built from TRBV7-8 and TRBJ2-3, with 12 bases matching TRBD2. V lost 6 bases to trimming and J lost 8 bases; unmatched junction nucleotides: 9. This CDR3 is 15 amino acids long. Germline V gives CDR1 SGHVS, CDR2 FQNEAQ. CDR3 coding DNA: TGTGCCAGCAGGGCCACTAGCGGGGGGTTCGGTACGCAGTATTTT. It codes for CASRATSGGFGTQYF.